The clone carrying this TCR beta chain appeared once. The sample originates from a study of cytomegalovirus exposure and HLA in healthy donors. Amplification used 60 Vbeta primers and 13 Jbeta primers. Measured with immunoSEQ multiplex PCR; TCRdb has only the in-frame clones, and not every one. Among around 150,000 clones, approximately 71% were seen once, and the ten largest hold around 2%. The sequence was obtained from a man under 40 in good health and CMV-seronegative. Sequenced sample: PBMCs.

The CDR3 coding sequence is TGTGCCAGCAGCGTAGACGGGAGCCCCTCTAGCACAGATACGCAGTATTTT. Amino acids: CASSVDGSPSSTDTQYF. The V and J genes are TRBV9 and TRBJ2-3; maybe TRBD2 (6 bases). Trimming stripped 0 bases from V and 0 bases from J, with 14 bases between. This CDR3 spans 17 amino acids. The germline V gene encodes CDR1 SGDLS and CDR2 YYNGEE. Complete variable domain (other parts from reference TRBV9 and TRBJ2-3): DSGVTQTPKHLITATGQRVTLRCSPRSGDLSVYWYQQSLDQGLQFLIQYYNGEERAKGNILERFSAQQFPDLHSELNLSSLELGDSALYFCASSVDGSPSSTDTQYFGPGTRLTVL.